This T cell receptor (beta chain) derives from a study of blood T cells in healthy people across ages. Across the whole study: With template switching, about one barcoded beta molecule was captured per two T cells.

This CDR3 has 14 residues. Germline loops: CDR1 MNHEY, CDR2 SMNVEV (reference sequence). The germline V and J ends were trimmed by 6 bases and 0 bases, with 8 bases remaining between them. With a J-beta primer mix and a sample-barcoded 5' primer, a second PCR ran about 7 to 12 cycles. TCRdb re-called the 5' RACE reads with MiXCR, one entry per CDR3 protein. The repertoire holds approximately 690,000 distinct CDR3 sequences, about 53% seen once, with about two fifths in the top ten. Per-sample PBMC isolation yielded at least 6.5 million cells. This sequence joins TRBV27 and TRBJ1-4, with D uncertain. The sequence was obtained from a man aged 55 to 70 in good health. Sequenced sample: blood. This chain's CDR3 is CASRPVATNEKLFF. CDR3 DNA: TGTGCCAGCAGACCGGTTGCAACTAATGAAAAACTGTTTTTT.